This entry is about one T cell receptor (beta chain). The CDR3 is 17 amino acids. The germline V gene encodes CDR1 SGHTA and CDR2 FQGNSA. The V and J ends lost 5 bases and 7 bases respectively, with 24 bases between them. Measured with immunoSEQ multiplex PCR; TCRdb has only the in-frame clones, and not every one. In the table there are more than 150,000 clones, 75% to 90% of which are singletons. This specimen comes from a study of blood T cell repertoires in COVID-19. Overall study: T cells, B-cell-depleted T cells, or PBMCs supplied cDNA or gDNA.

This sequence was found in a man between 70 and 80 years old with active or convalescent COVID-19. Sample: peripheral blood. The chain is built from TRBV7-2 and TRBJ2-4; D is perhaps TRBD2 (5 bases). CDR3 bases: TGTGCCAGCAGCCCGCTTGGTCCCGGAGGACCCTGGAACATTCAGTACTTC. The encoded protein is CASSPLGPGGPWNIQYF.